This section outlines one TCR beta chain sequence together with its context. Libraries were prepared by immunoSEQ multiplex PCR; TCRdb keeps only in-frame clonotypes and omits some of them. The sample contains fewer than 90,000 clones, about 90% of which appear only once. Trimming cost V 5 bases and J 6 bases, with 12 bases left between them. This CDR3 is 13 amino acids long. CDR1 and CDR2 (germline): LNHNV, YYDKDF (reference sequence). The data stem from a study of T cell changes during pregnancy in multiple sclerosis. The receptor was isolated from a female donor with multiple sclerosis, enrolled in a pregnancy study. The sample here was peripheral blood, taken in the second trimester of pregnancy. V usage is TRBV15 and J usage is TRBJ2-3, with D possibly being TRBD2 (7 bases). The CDR3 reads CATSGGAGDTQYF. CDR3 in DNA: TGTGCCACCAGCGGGGGGGCAGGCGATACGCAGTATTTT.